This is a list of T cell receptor beta chains from one sample in a study of blood T cell repertoires in COVID-19. Profiled with immunoSEQ multiplex PCR; TCRdb holds only in-frame clones, not every one. The sample lists tens of thousands of clones; 82% were seen once. The sequencing input was peripheral blood. The receptors were sampled from a woman in her sixties or seventies with acute or convalescent COVID-19. Each CDR3 is given without its conserved first and last residue. D genes are given only for firm matches. Rows may omit the clone size; those that give it use once, few, many or a size class.

v_gene: TRBV13
d_gene: -
abundance: -
j_gene: TRBJ2-7
CDR3aa: ASSAGAGEATQY

v_gene: TRBV4-1
d_gene: TRBD1
abundance: -
j_gene: TRBJ2-3
CDR3aa: ASSLFSGTGKTDTQY

v_gene: TRBV19
d_gene: TRBD1
abundance: -
j_gene: TRBJ1-2
CDR3aa: ATSGTGPYGYT

v_gene: TRBV18
d_gene: -
abundance: once
j_gene: TRBJ2-1
CDR3aa: ASSLIDRTTYNEQF

v_gene: TRBV11-2
d_gene: TRBD2
abundance: -
j_gene: TRBJ2-3
CDR3aa: ASSPEGLAGGSTDTQY

v_gene: TRBV11-2
d_gene: -
abundance: -
j_gene: TRBJ2-7
CDR3aa: ASSLGLYEQY

v_gene: TRBV28
d_gene: -
abundance: -
j_gene: TRBJ2-1
CDR3aa: ASSGLPSVKF

v_gene: TRBV11-3
d_gene: -
abundance: -
j_gene: TRBJ1-5
CDR3aa: ASSLGSGQGYREPQH

v_gene: TRBV6-6
d_gene: TRBD1
abundance: -
j_gene: TRBJ1-5
CDR3aa: ASSETGGQQPQH

v_gene: TRBV7-2
d_gene: -
abundance: -
j_gene: TRBJ1-5
CDR3aa: ASSLRRGNQPQH

v_gene: TRBV28
d_gene: -
abundance: -
j_gene: TRBJ1-1
CDR3aa: ATRGGAEAF

v_gene: TRBV9
d_gene: TRBD1
abundance: -
j_gene: TRBJ1-6
CDR3aa: ASSVSPYRGHDSPLH

v_gene: TRBV19
d_gene: -
abundance: few
j_gene: TRBJ1-1
CDR3aa: ASSLPQGNTEAF

v_gene: TRBV2
d_gene: -
abundance: -
j_gene: TRBJ2-7
CDR3aa: ASRVGINRGEQY

v_gene: TRBV10-3
d_gene: TRBD1
abundance: few
j_gene: TRBJ2-2
CDR3aa: AISSGQGQNGELF